This T cell receptor beta chain was observed in a study of T-cell memory formation after mild COVID-19. General study findings and limits: The SARS-CoV-2 specificity of second-wave clones reaching peak at day 37 remained unverified. A balance of CD4 and CD8 characterized clones contracting day 15 to 85, whereas later expanders leaned CD4+.

This CDR3 region has 14 residues. The germline V gene encodes CDR1 SGHRS and CDR2 YFSETQ. The V end lost 2 bases, the J end lost 3 bases, and 10 bases lay between the germline ends. In regard to this clonotype: Antigen specificity is unknown.

A single record per CDR3 protein comes from TCRdb applying MiXCR to the 5' RACE reads. The table has 350,000 to 450,000 distinct CDR3 sequences, around 30% seen once; the top ten hold roughly 12%. The sequence came from an adult woman who had mild COVID-19 (a few samples of this study predate the infection). Cell type and time point are not known. This rearrangement joins TRBV5-1 to TRBJ2-3, with D perhaps TRBD2 (6 bases). The sequenced sample was PBMCs or a T cell subset sorted from them (not recorded which). In nucleotides, the CDR3 is TGCGCCAGCAGCTTCGGGGGTAAAACAGATACGCAGTATTTT. It specifies CASSFGGKTDTQYF.